What follows are 20 T cell receptor beta chains derived from one specimen sequenced in a study of shared clonotypes between healthy human individuals (dated by TCRdb to 2020 to 2021). CD8 naive samples consisted of CD45RO-negative cells that were positively selected for CCR7, yielding a CD45RA+CCR7+ population without TemRA cells. Libraries were built with the immunoSEQ multiplex PCR assay. The immuneACCESS repertoire file appears here via TCRdb, limited to in-frame rearrangements. These files lack a portion of the clones; in checked studies, under half of the deficit traces to unresolved V genes, and the cause of the others is not known. The sample data list around 2,000,000 clones, and about 95% of these were observed just once. 0.9% to 1.5% of the sample belongs to the ten largest clones. Specimen: naive CD8+ T cells sorted from blood. The label giving this sample's cell subset or site can be read as: CD45RA+CCR7+. Source of these receptors: a man between 18 and 35 years old in good health.

V usage is TRBV7-9 and J usage is TRBJ2-3; D is possibly TRBD2 (6 bases). The ends were cut back, 5 bases at V and 7 bases at J, with 19 bases in the middle. Germline V gives CDR1 SEHNR, CDR2 FQNEAQ (reference sequence). There are 15 residues in the CDR3. CDR3 amino acids: CASSPPYGGLYTQYF. The DNA of the CDR3 is TGTGCCAGCAGCCCTCCGTATGGGGGACTGTATACGCAGTATTTT.

Remarks on this clone: The same CDR3 is also encoded by other DNA sequences in this sample. The chain couples TRBV7-8 to TRBJ1-2; D possibly corresponds to TRBD1 (5 bases). The CDR3 consists of 14 residues. The germline V gene has CDR1 SGHVS and CDR2 FQNEAQ. Trimming removed 0 bases at V and 3 bases at J, with 8 bases between. As DNA, the CDR3 is TGTGCCAGCAGCTTAGCAGGGACCGACTATGGCTACACCTTC. Protein sequence: CASSLAGTDYGYTF.

The gene calls are TRBV11-2 and TRBJ2-3; TRBD1 is a possible D gene (6 bases). The V end was cut by 4 bases, the J end by 1 base, with 12 bases between. The germline V gene encodes CDR1 SGHAT and CDR2 FQNNGV. The CDR3 spans 15 residues. As DNA, the CDR3 is TGTGCCAGCAGCTATACCCCAGGGGGCACAGATACGCAGTATTTT. Amino acid sequence: CASSYTPGGTDTQYF.

V and J are TRBV10-3 and TRBJ2-1; 9 bases align to TRBD2. J lost 6 bases, V lost 3 bases, and 6 bases had no gene match. Germline assignment: CDR1 ENHRY and CDR2 SYGVKD. CDR3 length: 15 amino acids. The CDR3 sequence: CAISEISGSFNEQFF. The CDR3 region has the DNA TGTGCCATCAGTGAAATTAGCGGGAGTTTCAATGAGCAGTTCTTC.

V usage is TRBV19 and J usage is TRBJ1-2; TRBD1 is a possible D gene (6 bases). The V gene's germline CDR1 is LNHDA and CDR2 SQIVND (reference sequence). V was trimmed by 3 bases and J by 4 bases, leaving 12 bases between them. This CDR3 spans 14 amino acids. The CDR3 is CASSMNGDIYGYTF. CDR3 coding DNA: TGTGCCAGTAGTATGAATGGGGACATCTATGGCTACACCTTC.

This chain connects TRBV5-4 to TRBJ2-7; 9 positions match TRBD1. The CDR3 extends over 14 amino acids. Germline values: CDR1 SGHNT, CDR2 YYREEE (reference sequence). The J segment lost 3 bases and the V segment lost 4 bases, leaving 5 bases of the junction unmatched. CDR3 coding DNA: TGTGCCAGCAGCGTGGGACAGGGTCACTACGAGCAGTACTTC. Translation: CASSVGQGHYEQYF.

The rearrangement joins TRBV30 to TRBJ2-2; D unclear. The V gene's germline CDR1 is GTSNPN and CDR2 SVGIG (reference sequence). Trimming stripped 2 bases from V and 4 bases from J, with 11 bases between. This CDR3 spans 14 amino acids. The CDR3 coding sequence is TGTGCCTGGAGTTGGGGTGTTGGCACCGGGGAGCTGTTTTTT. Translating gives CAWSWGVGTGELFF.

V is TRBV19 and J is TRBJ1-1; TRBD1 is a possible D gene (5 bases). The V and J ends lost 3 bases and 0 bases respectively, with 11 bases between them. Germline lookup yields CDR1 LNHDA and CDR2 SQIVND (reference sequence). The CDR3 length is 15 residues. CDR3 region: CASSIQGGMNTEAFF. CDR3 in DNA: TGTGCCAGTAGTATCCAGGGTGGGATGAACACTGAAGCTTTCTTT.

This chain connects TRBV6-5 to TRBJ1-2, with D maybe TRBD1 (6 bases). The V gene's germline CDR1 is MNHEY and CDR2 SVGAGI. Trimming pared 6 bases from V and 6 bases from J, leaving 17 bases between. CDR3 length equals 14 residues. The CDR3 sequence is CASSLNGGPDGYTF. The CDR3 DNA reads as TGTGCCAGCAGCTTAAACGGGGGGCCAGATGGCTACACCTTC.

The rearrangement joins TRBV6-5 to TRBJ1-1; D perhaps matches TRBD1 (5 bases). V was cut by 0 bases and J by 5 bases, with 16 bases left in between. Per germline, CDR1 MNHEY and CDR2 SVGAGI. The CDR3 runs to 16 residues. CDR3 coding DNA: TGTGCCAGCAGTTACTCAACCGGGGGGTGGTTAACTGAAGCTTTCTTT. Amino acids: CASSYSTGGWLTEAFF.

V and J are TRBV1 and TRBJ2-3; TRBD1, the table's D call, was not compared with the DNA. TRBV1 is a listed pseudogene. CDR3 length: 15 residues. CDR3 sequence (DNA): TGCACCAGCAGCCAACTACCCCGGGACAGTATACAGCAGTATTTT. Encoded protein: CTSSQLPRDSIQQYF.

The chain links TRBV27 to TRBJ2-2, with D perhaps matching TRBD2 (6 bases). Trimming stripped 7 bases from V and 3 bases from J, with 18 bases between. This CDR3 has 16 residues. Germline V gene lookup returns CDR1 MNHEY and CDR2 SMNVEV (reference sequence). The CDR3 sequence is CASTLVPGVDTGELFF. The CDR3 coding sequence is TGTGCCAGCACCCTCGTCCCGGGGGTCGACACCGGGGAGCTGTTTTTT.

The chain combines TRBV30 with TRBJ2-7; no clear D. The germline V gene encodes CDR1 GTSNPN and CDR2 SVGIG (reference sequence). There are 13 residues in the CDR3. Trimming pared 8 bases from V and 3 bases from J, leaving 17 bases between. This CDR3 is CAGLALDGYEQYF. The CDR3 DNA sequence: TGTGCCGGCCTCGCCCTCGATGGCTACGAGCAGTACTTC.

Concerning this clone: Different DNA sequences within this sample yield the same CDR3. This chain uses TRBV4-3 with TRBJ2-7, with TRBD2 identical over 7 bases. The CDR3 contains 14 residues. CDR1 LGHNA and CDR2 YSLEER come from the germline V gene. The junction had 4 bases not matched to a gene; V was cut back by 3 bases and J by 2 bases. CDR3 in amino acids: CASSQGLLAYEQYF. The CDR3 nucleotides read TGCGCCAGCAGCCAGGGACTACTAGCCTACGAGCAGTACTTC.

The V gene is TRBV28, the J gene TRBJ2-2; no firm D call. Per the germline V gene, CDR1 is MDHEN and CDR2 is SYDVKM. This CDR3 is built from 13 residues. The V end was cut by 10 bases, the J end by 3 bases, with 12 bases between. CDR3 region: CATRALDTGELFF. Written as DNA, the CDR3 is TGTGCCACCCGGGCCCTGGACACCGGGGAGCTGTTTTTT.

The V call is TRBV28, the J call TRBJ2-1; D may match TRBD1 or TRBD2 (6 bases each). V lost 5 bases and J 4 bases, leaving 12 bases between the germline ends. CDR1 and CDR2 (germline): MDHEN, SYDVKM. CDR3 length: 14 residues. CDR3 region: CASSPAGQYNEQFF. The CDR3 DNA is TGTGCCAGCAGTCCCGCGGGACAATACAATGAGCAGTTCTTC. Drawing the rest from reference TRBV28 and TRBJ2-1, the complete variable domain is DVKVTQSSRYLVKRTGEKVFLECVQDMDHENMFWYRQDPGLGLRLIYFSYDVKMKEKGDIPEGYSVSREKKERFSLILESASTNQTSMYLCASSPAGQYNEQFFGPGTRLTVL.

The V gene is TRBV5-6, the J gene TRBJ2-7; D may be TRBD2 (6 bases). Germline loops: CDR1 SGHDT, CDR2 YYEEEE. This CDR3 spans 16 amino acids. V was shortened by 1 base and J by 1 base, with 15 bases between the two germline ends. The CDR3 loop is CASSLMGGLRSYEQYF. DNA for the CDR3: TGTGCCAGCAGCTTGATGGGGGGACTCAGATCCTACGAGCAGTACTTC.

This chain connects TRBV13 to TRBJ2-1, with D possibly being TRBD1 or TRBD2 (5 bases each). The CDR3 runs 11 residues. Germline V CDR1 and CDR2: PRHDT, FYEKMQ (reference sequence). V lost 8 bases, J lost 9 bases, and 11 bases lay in between. The CDR3 region is CASQNGGEQFF. CDR3 sequence (DNA): TGTGCCAGCCAGAATGGGGGTGAGCAGTTCTTC.

The rearrangement links TRBV9 to TRBJ2-1, with D perhaps matching TRBD2 (5 bases). The CDR3 loop spans 13 amino acids. V was clipped by 0 bases and J by 8 bases, with 9 bases between them. Per the germline V gene, CDR1 is SGDLS and CDR2 is YYNGEE. The CDR3: CASSVGGLDEQFF. As DNA, the CDR3 is TGTGCCAGCAGCGTAGGAGGGCTGGATGAGCAGTTCTTC.

The chain carries TRBV28 and TRBJ1-2; weak D call: TRBD1 (6 bases). The CDR3 has 15 amino acids. From germline, CDR1 is MDHEN and CDR2 SYDVKM. Trimming stripped 5 bases from V and 2 bases from J, with 15 bases between. As DNA, the CDR3 is TGTGCCAGCAGTGCAATAGGGGGTCTAAACTATGGCTACACCTTC. Protein: CASSAIGGLNYGYTF.